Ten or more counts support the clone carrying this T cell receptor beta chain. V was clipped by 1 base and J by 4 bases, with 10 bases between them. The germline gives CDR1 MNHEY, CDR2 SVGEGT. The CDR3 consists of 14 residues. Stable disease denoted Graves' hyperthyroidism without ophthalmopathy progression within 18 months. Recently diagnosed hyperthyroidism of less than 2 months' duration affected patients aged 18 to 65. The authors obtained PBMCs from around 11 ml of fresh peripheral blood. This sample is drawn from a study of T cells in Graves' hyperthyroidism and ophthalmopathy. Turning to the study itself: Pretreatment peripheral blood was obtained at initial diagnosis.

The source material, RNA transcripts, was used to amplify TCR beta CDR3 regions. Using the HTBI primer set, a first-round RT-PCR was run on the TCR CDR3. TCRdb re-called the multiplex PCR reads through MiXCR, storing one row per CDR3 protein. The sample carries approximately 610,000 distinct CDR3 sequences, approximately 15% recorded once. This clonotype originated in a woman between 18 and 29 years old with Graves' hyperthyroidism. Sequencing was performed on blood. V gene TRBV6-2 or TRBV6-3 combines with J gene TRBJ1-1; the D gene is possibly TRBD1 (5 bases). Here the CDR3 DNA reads TGTGCCAGCAGTTACTTCGGGACGGGCACTGAAGCTTTCTTT. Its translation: CASSYFGTGTEAFF.